The clone carrying this T cell receptor beta chain came up a few times. Antigen specificity is unknown. Unique molecular identifiers tagged the TCR beta cDNA libraries. TCRdb redid the calling of the PCR reads with MiXCR, one entry per CDR3 protein. The repertoire holds more than 450,000 distinct CDR3 sequences, with 30% to 40% as singletons. This sample stems from a study of post-analysis software for immune sequencing data. The study, taken as a whole, reports: Higher frequency in patients than in controls was seen for about five TRBV segments, with TRBV5-6, TRBV5-1 and TRBV20-1 among them. Batch-matched samples strongly co-clustered by F measure. Normalized Chao1 diversity was significantly lower in multiple sclerosis patients than in controls.

This CDR3 spans 16 amino acids. V was pared by 3 bases and J by 0 bases, with 13 bases between. Per germline, CDR1 SGHDT and CDR2 YYEEEE. The source is a girl aged 2-17 years with multiple sclerosis. The sample comprised blood. This chain joins TRBV5-6 and TRBJ2-1; D not certain. The CDR3 loop is CASSYRLPSSYNEQFF. CDR3 DNA sequence: TGTGCCAGCAGCTATCGACTGCCTAGCTCCTACAATGAGCAGTTCTTC. Full variable domain (rest looked up from reference TRBV5-6 and TRBJ2-1): DAGVTQSPTHLIKTRGQQVTLRCSPKSGHDTVSWYQQALGQGPQFIFQYYEEEERQRGNFPDRFSGHQFPNYSSELNVNALLLGDSALYLCASSYRLPSSYNEQFFGPGTRLTVL.